This entry lists 14 T cell receptor beta chains sequenced from one sample in a study of T cell responses to AZD1222 COVID-19 vaccine (dated by TCRdb to about 2021). Per the publication, the time point label means: about 28 days (+/-7) after the second vaccine dose. Library generation was performed with the immunoSEQ multiplex PCR assay. TCRdb's version of the immuneACCESS table is confined to in-frame rearrangements and falls short of the full clone set. An unresolved V gene accounts for under half of the shortfall where checked; the remainder is of unknown origin. This sample is represented by 150,000 to 200,000 clones; approximately 93% of them were singletons. The leading ten clones occupy approximately 3.4% of the sample. The material sequenced was peripheral blood, taken 28 days after the second AZD1222 dose. These receptors came from an adult who received the AZD1222 COVID-19 vaccine.

The V and J genes are TRBV2 and TRBJ2-2; 8 positions agree with TRBD2. This CDR3 spans 14 amino acids. Germline loops: CDR1 SNHLY, CDR2 FYNNEI. After removal of 7 bases from V and 9 bases from J, the junction contained 10 bases not matched to a gene. This CDR3 is CASMGTSLGRELFF. The CDR3 DNA reads TGTGCCAGCATGGGGACTAGTCTGGGGCGGGAGCTGTTTTTT.

V is TRBV6-4 and J is TRBJ1-2; possible D gene TRBD1, 6 bases. V was shortened by 0 bases and J by 8 bases, with 10 bases between the two germline ends. The germline gives CDR1 MRHNA, CDR2 SNTAGT. The CDR3 loop spans 13 amino acids. The CDR3 DNA is TGTGCCAGCAGTGACTCTGGGGGGCGCGGCTACACCTTC. Translating gives CASSDSGGRGYTF.

The chain has TRBV5-1 and TRBJ1-2, with TRBD1 as a possible D gene (5 bases). V was shortened by 4 bases and J by 4 bases, with 11 bases between the two germline ends. Per germline, CDR1 SGHRS and CDR2 YFSETQ. This CDR3 spans 13 amino acids. The CDR3 nucleotides are TGCGCCAGCAGCCCCGAGGGGAGCTATGGCTACACCTTC. This codes for CASSPEGSYGYTF.

The chain is built from TRBV5-1 and TRBJ2-5; 8 positions match TRBD2. The CDR3 is 15 amino acids. Germline V lookup: CDR1 SGHRS, CDR2 YFSETQ. Unmatched junction bases numbered 8, after V lost 2 bases and J lost 5 bases. The CDR3 sequence is CASSLVGLAMETQYF. For the CDR3, the DNA is TGCGCCAGCAGCTTAGTTGGACTAGCCATGGAGACCCAGTACTTC.

The rearrangement links TRBV14 to TRBJ2-2; unclear D gene. CDR1 and CDR2 (germline): SGHDN, FVKESK. The CDR3 is 13 amino acids. V was clipped by 3 bases and J by 6 bases, with 8 bases between them. The CDR3, as DNA: TGTGCCAGCAGCCATGTAGTACCCGGGGAGCTGTTTTTT. It specifies CASSHVVPGELFF.

This clone has a single count. The V call is TRBV5-1, the J call TRBJ2-6; D call uncertain. The CDR3 has 15 amino acids. V was pared by 0 bases and J by 4 bases, with 8 bases between. Per the germline V gene, CDR1 is SGHRS and CDR2 is YFSETQ. The CDR3 region is CASSLDGTGANVLTF. CDR3 bases: TGCGCCAGCAGCTTGGACGGAACCGGGGCCAACGTCCTGACTTTC.

The chain recombines TRBV30 with TRBJ1-3; D gene ambiguous. CDR1 GTSNPN and CDR2 SVGIG come from the germline V gene (reference sequence). Trimming left V 4 bases short and J 0 bases short, with 10 bases between. The CDR3 has 14 residues. In nucleotides, the CDR3 is TGTGCCTGGAACCCGGCGAACTCTGGAAACACCATATATTTT. The encoded protein is CAWNPANSGNTIYF.

J is TRBJ2-1 and V is TRBV11-3; 8 bases fit TRBD2. Germline V gene lookup returns CDR1 SGHNT and CDR2 YENEEA. V gave up 2 bases and J gave up 9 bases; unmatched junction bases: 6. This CDR3 has 14 amino acids. The CDR3 sequence is CASSLPGLGFEQFF. DNA for the CDR3: TGTGCCAGCAGCTTACCGGGACTAGGCTTTGAGCAGTTCTTC.

The V call is TRBV18, the J call TRBJ2-7; 7 bases agree with TRBD2. Germline-derived CDR1 and CDR2 are KGHSH and LQKENI. Trimming cost V 6 bases and J 7 bases; bases outside gene matches: 12. The CDR3 is made up of 14 amino acids. CDR3 protein: CASSPGEGGTEQYF. The CDR3 DNA sequence: TGTGCCAGCTCGCCTGGGGAGGGAGGAACTGAGCAGTACTTC.

The gene calls are TRBV19 and TRBJ1-3, with a tentative D call TRBD1 (5 bases). Germline lookup yields CDR1 LNHDA and CDR2 SQIVND (reference sequence). Trimming left V 4 bases short and J 0 bases short, with 7 bases between. This CDR3 comprises 14 residues. In nucleotides, the CDR3 is TGTGCCAGTAGTACGGGGGTCTCTGGAAACACCATATATTTT. It specifies CASSTGVSGNTIYF.

The table lists this clone with a count of one. The rearrangement links TRBV11-2 to TRBJ1-1; D is possibly TRBD1 (5 bases). Germline loops: CDR1 SGHAT, CDR2 FQNNGV. This CDR3 is built from 14 residues. The V and J ends lost 3 bases and 1 base respectively, with 9 bases between them. CDR3 DNA sequence: TGTGCCAGCAGCTTGGGGCCGTCGAACACTGAAGCTTTCTTT. Amino acids: CASSLGPSNTEAFF. Filled out from reference TRBV11-2 and TRBJ1-1, the complete variable domain reads EAGVAQSPRYKIIEKRQSVAFWCNPISGHATLYWYQQILGQGPKLLIQFQNNGVVDDSQLPKDRFSAERLKGVDSTLKIQPAKLEDSAVYLCASSLGPSNTEAFFGQGTRLTVV.

V usage is TRBV3-1 (or the pseudogene TRBV3-2) and J usage is TRBJ2-7; 8 positions agree with TRBD2. Germline-derived CDR1 and CDR2 are LGHDT and YNNKEL (reference sequence). With V trimmed by 2 bases and J by 9 bases, 9 bases remained unmatched. This CDR3 comprises 14 residues. For the CDR3, the DNA is TGTGCCAGCAGCCAATTCAAGCGGGAGACCAGGCAGTACTTC. Its translation: CASSQFKRETRQYF.

The chain is built from TRBV5-5 and TRBJ1-5; D might be TRBD1 (6 bases). Germline V CDR1 and CDR2: SGHKS, YYEKEE (reference sequence). V was pared by 4 bases and J by 8 bases, with 19 bases between. The CDR3 sequence is 15 residues long. CDR3 residues: CASSLSPGHREPQHF. CDR3 DNA sequence: TGTGCCAGCAGCCTCTCCCCGGGACACCGGGAGCCCCAGCATTTT.

CDR3 DNA sequence: TGCAGCGTTGACCGGGCAACTAATGAAAAACTGTTTTTT. Protein sequence: CSVDRATNEKLFF. V usage is TRBV29-1 and J usage is TRBJ1-4; no reliable D call. The germline CDR1 and CDR2 sequences are SQVTM and ANQGSEA. This CDR3 is built from 13 residues. The V end lost 3 bases, the J end lost 0 bases, and 5 bases lay between the germline ends.